The 3 T cell receptor beta chains below were found in one sample sequenced in a study of blood T cell repertoires in COVID-19. Clones were read by immunoSEQ multiplex PCR, and TCRdb kept only the in-frame ones, dropping some. The table has more than 250,000 clones, nearly 90% seen once. The sample consisted of PBMCs or T cells enriched from blood (not recorded which). These receptors were obtained from a woman aged 25 to 45 who had recovered from COVID-19.

The chain links TRBV4-1 to TRBJ1-3; no clear D. Germline V gene data show CDR1 as MGHRA and CDR2 as YSYEKL. There are 17 residues in the CDR3. V gave up 1 base and J gave up 0 bases, with 13 bases separating them. The CDR3 region is CASSQGGFLLSGNTIYF. DNA for the CDR3: TGCGCCAGCAGCCAAGGAGGGTTTCTCCTCTCTGGAAACACCATATATTTT.

The rearrangement joins TRBV19 to TRBJ2-1, with TRBD2 matching 12 bases. The CDR3 spans 16 residues. Trimming cost V 1 base and J 9 bases; bases outside gene matches: 7. Germline CDR1 and CDR2: LNHDA and SQIVND (reference sequence). As DNA, the CDR3 is TGTGCCAGTAGTATAGCGGCTAGCGGGGGGGCCACTGAGCAGTTCTTC. This gives the protein CASSIAASGGATEQFF.

V usage is TRBV29-1 and J usage is TRBJ2-3; TRBD2 agrees at 12 bases. The germline V gene encodes CDR1 SQVTM and CDR2 ANQGSEA. Trimming at V came to 3 bases and at J to 10 bases, leaving 8 bases not matched to a gene. This CDR3 has 14 amino acids. The CDR3 nucleotides read TGCAGCGTTGAGGCTACTAGCGGGGGGTCGGCGCAGTATTTT. Translation: CSVEATSGGSAQYF.